Each of the 23 T cell receptor beta chains below was sequenced from the same sample in a study of control samples from healthy donors and cancer patients. Clones were read by immunoSEQ multiplex PCR, and TCRdb kept only the in-frame ones, dropping some. The table lists more than 95,000 clones, 80% to 90% of them singletons, with more than 6.5% in the top ten. Sequenced: blood. The receptors derive from a man aged 35-49 years in good health.

This clone was picked up one time. V and J are TRBV6-1 and TRBJ1-4, with 7 bases matching TRBD1. The V gene's germline CDR1 is MNHNS and CDR2 SASEGT. The junction had 4 bases not matched to a gene; V was cut back by 3 bases and J by 3 bases. The CDR3 covers 15 residues. The CDR3 sequence: CASSDLGTANEKLFF. The CDR3 DNA reads as TGTGCCAGCAGTGACCTCGGGACAGCTAATGAAAAACTGTTTTTT.

This clone was counted once. This chain connects TRBV12-3 or TRBV12-4 to TRBJ1-2; the D gene is possibly TRBD1 (5 bases). This CDR3 is 11 amino acids long. Trimming took 5 bases from V and 6 from J, leaving 7 bases between them. CDR3 coding DNA: TGTGCCAGCAGTCAGGGTGATGGCTACACCTTC. Protein: CASSQGDGYTF.

The J gene is TRBJ2-1, the V gene TRBV7-5; the table's D call of TRBD2 was not tested on the DNA. TRBV7-5 is assigned pseudogene status. The CDR3 has 17 amino acids. The CDR3 DNA sequence: TGTGCCAGAAGCTTAGTCTCCGGGACTAGGATAATCAATGAGCAGTTCTTC. Its protein is CARSLVSGTRIINEQFF.

The CDR3: CASSLEQGYAYEQYF. The DNA of the CDR3 is TGTGCCAGCAGCTTGGAACAAGGATACGCCTACGAGCAGTACTTC. This chain joins TRBV5-4 and TRBJ2-7, with unresolved D. The CDR3 has 15 residues. Trimming pared 0 bases from V and 2 bases from J, leaving 12 bases between. Germline assignment: CDR1 SGHNT and CDR2 YYREEE (reference sequence).

The CDR3 coding sequence is TGCGCCAGCAGCCCCCACACAAGGCGCGGGGAGCTGTTTTTT. Translating gives CASSPHTRRGELFF. J is TRBJ2-2 and V is TRBV5-1; no firm D call. The V and J ends lost 4 bases and 7 bases respectively, with 14 bases between them. This CDR3 comprises 14 residues. Germline V lookup: CDR1 SGHRS, CDR2 YFSETQ.

This rearrangement joins TRBV5-1 to TRBJ2-4; D remains unclear. The ends were cut back, 0 bases at V and 1 base at J, with 11 bases in the middle. The germline V gene encodes CDR1 SGHRS and CDR2 YFSETQ. The CDR3 spans 16 residues. CDR3 bases: TGCGCCAGCAGCTTGGAAGGCCCCCCGGCCAAAAACATTCAGTACTTC. Its protein product is CASSLEGPPAKNIQYF. Variable domain in full (rest from reference TRBV5-1 and TRBJ2-4): KAGVTQTPRYLIKTRGQQVTLSCSPISGHRSVSWYQQTPGQGLQFLFEYFSETQRNKGNFPGRFSGRQFSNSRSEMNVSTLELGDSALYLCASSLEGPPAKNIQYFGAGTRLSVL.

This clone was recorded once. The chain links TRBV10-3 to TRBJ1-2, with no clear D. V lost 2 bases and J lost 0, with 4 bases in between. The CDR3 has 13 amino acids. Germline V lookup: CDR1 ENHRY, CDR2 SYGVKD. The CDR3 bases are TGTGCCATCAGTGAGCTGGCTAACTATGGCTACACCTTC. Its translation is CAISELANYGYTF.

J is TRBJ2-1 and V is TRBV18; 9 nucleotides match TRBD2. Germline V lookup: CDR1 KGHSH, CDR2 LQKENI. There are 16 residues in the CDR3. The ends lost 0 bases at V and 4 bases at J; junction bases unmatched: 4. The CDR3 region is CASSPPERGAYNEQFF. The CDR3 nucleotides read TGTGCCAGCTCACCACCGGAGCGGGGGGCGTACAATGAGCAGTTCTTC. Full variable domain (remainder filled in from reference TRBV18 and TRBJ2-1): NAGVMQNPRHLVRRRGQEARLRCSPMKGHSHVYWYRQLPEEGLKFMVYLQKENIIDESGMPKERFSAEFPKEGPSILRIQQVVRGDSAAYFCASSPPERGAYNEQFFGPGTRLTVL.

This clone was picked up a small number of times. This CDR3 reads CASFDGNTEAFF. CDR3 DNA sequence: TGCGCCAGCTTTGACGGTAACACTGAAGCTTTCTTT. The gene calls are TRBV10-2 and TRBJ1-1; D is uncertain. The germline V gene encodes CDR1 WSHSY and CDR2 SAAADI. The V end was cut by 8 bases, the J end by 2 bases, with 9 bases between. The CDR3 runs 12 residues.

The chain carries TRBV4-3 and TRBJ2-2; D may be TRBD2 (6 bases). Germline loops: CDR1 LGHNA, CDR2 YSLEER. This CDR3 region has 15 residues. V lost 4 bases and J lost 4, with 13 bases in between. The CDR3 DNA sequence: TGCGCCAGCAGCCGGCGGCGGGGTAGCACCGGGGAGCTGTTTTTT. Encoded protein: CASSRRRGSTGELFF.

This clone was seen more than once but under ten times. This chain connects TRBV6-5 to TRBJ1-5; 11 nucleotides agree with TRBD1. The CDR3 totals 15 residues. The V gene end was trimmed by 6 bases and the J gene end by 5 bases; junction bases not matched to a gene: 6. Germline V gene data show CDR1 as MNHEY and CDR2 as SVGAGI. The CDR3 protein is CASRRDRGIYQPQHF. DNA for the CDR3: TGTGCCAGCAGGAGGGACAGGGGGATTTATCAGCCCCAGCATTTT.

V usage is TRBV7-2 and J usage is TRBJ1-1; no clear D gene. In germline, CDR1 is SGHTA, CDR2 FQGNSA. V lost 2 bases and J lost 0, with 7 bases in between. The CDR3 length is 14 residues. The CDR3: CASSLNSLNTEAFF. The CDR3 nucleotides read TGTGCCAGCAGCTTAAACAGCCTGAACACTGAAGCTTTCTTT.

The J gene is TRBJ1-2, the V gene TRBV15; tentatively, D is TRBD1 (6 bases). This CDR3 comprises 14 residues. Germline lookup yields CDR1 LNHNV and CDR2 YYDKDF (reference sequence). V lost 2 bases, J lost 8 bases, and 15 bases lay in between. This CDR3 is CATSRKTGSGGYTF. CDR3 sequence (DNA): TGTGCCACCAGCAGAAAAACAGGGTCGGGAGGCTACACCTTC.

The chain links TRBV6-6 to TRBJ1-1, with D perhaps matching TRBD1 (5 bases). The CDR3 covers 14 residues. V was shortened by 5 bases and J by 8 bases, with 18 bases between the two germline ends. Germline CDR1 reads MNHNY; CDR2 reads SVGAGI (reference sequence). Here the CDR3 DNA reads TGTGCCAGCAGTCCACGGACCCTAGGGGCCGAAGCTTTCTTT. Its translation: CASSPRTLGAEAFF.

CDR3 DNA sequence: TGTGCCAGCAGCGCTGACAGGGACTTCAATGAGCAGTTCTTC. Translated, it gives CASSADRDFNEQFF. The chain employs TRBV7-9 and TRBJ2-1; a possible D gene is TRBD1 (7 bases). Trimming shortened V by 5 bases and J by 6 bases, and 14 bases separated the two germline ends. This CDR3 is 14 amino acids long. The germline V gene has CDR1 SEHNR and CDR2 FQNEAQ (reference sequence).

The chain couples TRBV6-5 to TRBJ2-7; either TRBD1 or TRBD2 may supply D (5 bases each). The length of the CDR3 is 15 residues. V lost 2 bases to trimming and J lost 2 bases, with 13 bases between them. Germline V gene sequence: CDR1 MNHEY, CDR2 SVGAGI. The DNA for the CDR3 is TGTGCCAGCAGTTACATCGGGACGGGGACCTACGAGCAGTACTTC. Its protein product is CASSYIGTGTYEQYF.

The chain joins TRBV24-1 to TRBJ1-4; 9 bases are shared with TRBD1. The CDR3 covers 15 residues. The germline V gene encodes CDR1 KGHDR and CDR2 SFDVKD. V was clipped by 2 bases and J by 8 bases; unmatched bases: 5. The CDR3 reads CATSDSGTGNEKLFF. The CDR3 coding sequence is TGTGCCACCAGTGATTCCGGGACAGGGAACGAAAAACTGTTTTTT.

The CDR3 DNA follows: TGTGCCAGCAGGGGCGGAACGGGACTCGGCTACGAGCAGTACTTC. This codes for CASRGGTGLGYEQYF. The chain combines TRBV25-1 with TRBJ2-7; TRBD2 is a possible D gene (6 bases). The CDR3 spans 15 residues. V was clipped by 6 bases and J by 3 bases, with 18 bases between them. The germline V gene encodes CDR1 MGHDK and CDR2 SYGVNS.

This sequence joins TRBV13 and TRBJ1-2; maybe TRBD1 (5 bases). From germline, CDR1 is PRHDT and CDR2 FYEKMQ (reference sequence). The CDR3 has 16 amino acids. Between the trimmed V and J ends, which lost 5 bases and 3 bases, there was a span of 19 bases. CDR3 residues: CASSPHPPGADYGYTF. In nucleotides, the CDR3 is TGTGCCAGCAGCCCGCATCCACCCGGGGCCGACTATGGCTACACCTTC.

The chain combines TRBV5-1 with TRBJ1-1, with 9 bases aligning to TRBD1. Germline V gene data show CDR1 as SGHRS and CDR2 as YFSETQ. The CDR3 contains 15 residues. V dropped 5 bases and J dropped 4; count of bases not matched to a gene: 9. The CDR3 here is CASSLRTGVRTEAFF. CDR3 nucleotides: TGCGCCAGCAGTCTACGGACAGGGGTTCGCACTGAAGCTTTCTTT. The full variable domain, rest sourced from reference TRBV5-1 and TRBJ1-1, is KAGVTQTPRYLIKTRGQQVTLSCSPISGHRSVSWYQQTPGQGLQFLFEYFSETQRNKGNFPGRFSGRQFSNSRSEMNVSTLELGDSALYLCASSLRTGVRTEAFFGQGTRLTVV.

This sequence joins TRBV4-1 and TRBJ2-7; D is possibly TRBD1 (6 bases). Germline CDR1 reads MGHRA; CDR2 reads YSYEKL. The CDR3 spans 15 residues. V was shortened by 0 bases and J by 2 bases, with 11 bases between the two germline ends. CDR3 in amino acids: CASSQERTDPYEQYF. CDR3 nucleotides: TGCGCCAGCAGCCAAGAGAGGACAGATCCCTACGAGCAGTACTTC.

This chain joins TRBV7-8 and TRBJ2-5, with 13 bases lining up with TRBD2. The V gene's germline CDR1 is SGHVS and CDR2 FQNEAQ. The CDR3 is 16 amino acids. V shed 5 bases and J 5 bases; nucleotides not matched to a gene: 8. The CDR3 reads CASSQLAGGLEETQYF. The DNA of the CDR3 is TGTGCCAGCAGCCAACTAGCGGGGGGGCTAGAGGAGACCCAGTACTTC.

The V and J genes are TRBV7-9 and TRBJ2-1; D is unresolved. The CDR3 covers 14 residues. Per germline, CDR1 SEHNR and CDR2 FQNEAQ (reference sequence). The V and J ends lost 6 bases and 0 bases respectively, with 9 bases between them. This CDR3 is CASSPPPSYNEQFF. For the CDR3, the DNA is TGTGCCAGCAGTCCTCCCCCCTCCTACAATGAGCAGTTCTTC.